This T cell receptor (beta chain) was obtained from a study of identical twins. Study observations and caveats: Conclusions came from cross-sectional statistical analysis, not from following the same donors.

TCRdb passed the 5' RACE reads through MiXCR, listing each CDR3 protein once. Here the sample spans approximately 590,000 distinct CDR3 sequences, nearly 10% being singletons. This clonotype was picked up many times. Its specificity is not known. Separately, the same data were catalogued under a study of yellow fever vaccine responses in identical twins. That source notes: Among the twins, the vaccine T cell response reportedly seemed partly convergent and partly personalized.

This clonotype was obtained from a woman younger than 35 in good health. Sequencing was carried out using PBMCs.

Written as DNA, the CDR3 is TGTGCCAGCAGTGAGCTGGGCAGGGGGCTAACAGATACGCAGTATTTT. Translating gives CASSELGRGLTDTQYF. This chain links TRBV12-3 or TRBV12-4 with TRBJ2-3, with 8 bases fitting TRBD1. CDR3 length: 16 residues. The V and J ends lost 5 bases and 3 bases, in that order; junction bases with no gene match: 10.